This T cell receptor beta chain is drawn from a study of blood T cell repertoires in COVID-19. From germline, CDR1 is PRHDT and CDR2 FYEKMQ (reference sequence). V shed 0 bases and J 0 bases; nucleotides not matched to a gene: 1. The CDR3 runs 17 residues. Generated by immunoSEQ multiplex PCR, the TCRdb table keeps only in-frame clones and is missing some. The sample contains about 140,000 clones, around 83% of which appear only once. The chain links TRBV13 to TRBJ2-3; 12 bases are shared with TRBD2. The sequence was collected from a woman at least 80 years old with acute or convalescent COVID-19. The sequenced sample was peripheral blood. The CDR3 bases are TGTGCCAGCAGCTTAGGGACTAGCGGGGGTAGCACAGATACGCAGTATTTT. Encoded protein: CASSLGTSGGSTDTQYF.